The rows below give T cell receptor beta chains drawn from one sample of a study of blood T cells in healthy people across ages. TCRdb re-analysed the 5' RACE reads in MiXCR, keeping a single row per CDR3 protein. The table shows approximately 780,000 distinct CDR3 sequences, with around 25% occurring only once. These same records also appear under a second study, on T cells of mothers and their children.

What was sequenced was blood. The receptors were gathered from a boy younger than 18 in good health. Both conserved end residues are part of each CDR3. D genes are given only for firm matches. A row's size may be missing; if present it is once, few, many or a size class.

clone_size: few
d_call: TRBD2
v_call: TRBV9
j_call: TRBJ2-5
cdr3_aa: CASSAGTSEETQYF
cdr3_nt: TGTGCCAGCAGCGCGGGGACTAGCGAAGAGACCCAGTACTTC

clone_size: -
d_call: -
v_call: TRBV7-9
j_call: TRBJ1-4
cdr3_aa: CASSPRAKEKLFF
cdr3_nt: TGTGCCAGCAGCCCCAGAGCGAAAGAAAAACTGTTTTTT

clone_size: few
d_call: -
v_call: TRBV7-6
j_call: TRBJ2-3
cdr3_aa: CASSQKFLDNRFTDTQYF
cdr3_nt: TGTGCCAGCAGCCAAAAATTCCTGGACAATAGATTCACAGATACGCAGTATTTT

clone_size: few
d_call: -
v_call: TRBV6-6
j_call: TRBJ2-7
cdr3_aa: CASSPQGDYEQYF
cdr3_nt: TGTGCCAGCAGTCCGCAGGGTGACTACGAGCAGTACTTC

clone_size: few
d_call: -
v_call: TRBV6-5
j_call: TRBJ2-7
cdr3_aa: CASRTPGLDEQYF
cdr3_nt: TGTGCCAGCAGAACTCCCGGTCTTGACGAGCAGTACTTC

clone_size: -
d_call: -
v_call: TRBV30
j_call: TRBJ2-5
cdr3_aa: CAWSVRWETQYF
cdr3_nt: TGTGCCTGGAGTGTACGATGGGAGACCCAGTACTTC

clone_size: -
d_call: TRBD2
v_call: TRBV7-6
j_call: TRBJ2-7
cdr3_aa: CASTPAGGWGEQYF
cdr3_nt: TGTGCCAGCACCCCAGCGGGGGGCTGGGGCGAGCAGTACTTC

clone_size: -
d_call: TRBD2
v_call: TRBV6-6
j_call: TRBJ2-5
cdr3_aa: CASRQAGDETQYF
cdr3_nt: TGTGCCAGCAGGCAAGCGGGGGACGAGACCCAGTACTTC

clone_size: few
d_call: TRBD1
v_call: TRBV20-1
j_call: TRBJ2-3
cdr3_aa: CSASTGGLADTQYF
cdr3_nt: TGCAGTGCTAGTACAGGGGGTTTGGCAGATACGCAGTATTTT

clone_size: -
d_call: -
v_call: TRBV12-3/TRBV12-4
j_call: TRBJ2-7
cdr3_aa: CASTFLAGEQYF
cdr3_nt: TGTGCCAGCACCTTTCTAGCTGGGGAGCAGTACTTC

clone_size: -
d_call: TRBD1
v_call: TRBV29-1
j_call: TRBJ1-4
cdr3_aa: CSGSGSGTGDGEKLFF
cdr3_nt: TGCAGCGGATCTGGCTCCGGGACAGGGGATGGGGAAAAACTGTTTTTT

clone_size: few
d_call: -
v_call: TRBV6-2/TRBV6-3
j_call: TRBJ1-1
cdr3_aa: CASSQSHALNTEAFF
cdr3_nt: TGTGCCAGCAGCCAATCCCACGCCTTGAACACTGAAGCTTTCTTT

clone_size: many
d_call: TRBD1
v_call: TRBV5-1
j_call: TRBJ1-1
cdr3_aa: CASSPGQGSTEAFF
cdr3_nt: TGTGCCAGCAGCCCGGGACAGGGTTCCACTGAAGCTTTCTTT

clone_size: -
d_call: TRBD2
v_call: TRBV9
j_call: TRBJ2-1
cdr3_aa: CASSEGLAGAYNEQFF
cdr3_nt: TGTGCCAGCAGCGAGGGACTAGCGGGGGCCTACAATGAGCAGTTCTTC